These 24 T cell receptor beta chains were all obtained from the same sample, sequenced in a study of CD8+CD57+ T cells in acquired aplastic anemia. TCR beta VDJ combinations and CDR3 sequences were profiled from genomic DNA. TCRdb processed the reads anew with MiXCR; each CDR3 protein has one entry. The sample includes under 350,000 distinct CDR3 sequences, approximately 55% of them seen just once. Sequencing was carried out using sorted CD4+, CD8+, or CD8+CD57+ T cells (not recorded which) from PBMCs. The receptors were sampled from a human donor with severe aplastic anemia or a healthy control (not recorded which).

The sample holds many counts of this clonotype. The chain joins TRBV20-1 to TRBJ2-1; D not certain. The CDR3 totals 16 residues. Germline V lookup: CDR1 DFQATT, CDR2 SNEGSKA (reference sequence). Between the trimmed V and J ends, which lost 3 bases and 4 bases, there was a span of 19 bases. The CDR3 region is CSASTIQKSTYNEQFF. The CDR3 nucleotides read TGCAGTGCTAGCACTATACAGAAGTCTACGTACAATGAGCAGTTCTTC.

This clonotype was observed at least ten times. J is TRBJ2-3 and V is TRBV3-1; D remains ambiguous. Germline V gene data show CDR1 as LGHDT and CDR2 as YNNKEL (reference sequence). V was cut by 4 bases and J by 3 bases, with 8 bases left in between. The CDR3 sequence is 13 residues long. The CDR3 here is CASSPRLTDTQYF. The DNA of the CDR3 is TGTGCCAGCAGCCCGAGACTGACAGATACGCAGTATTTT.

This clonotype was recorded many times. For the CDR3, the DNA is TGTGCCAGCAGTGAGGGTCTAGCGGGGGACAATGAGCAGTTCTTC. This gives the protein CASSEGLAGDNEQFF. This chain joins TRBV2 and TRBJ2-1, with TRBD2 matching 10 bases. The germline V gene has CDR1 SNHLY and CDR2 FYNNEI. The CDR3 has 15 residues. With 3 bases clipped from V and 5 bases from J, the junction kept 4 bases outside the gene matches.

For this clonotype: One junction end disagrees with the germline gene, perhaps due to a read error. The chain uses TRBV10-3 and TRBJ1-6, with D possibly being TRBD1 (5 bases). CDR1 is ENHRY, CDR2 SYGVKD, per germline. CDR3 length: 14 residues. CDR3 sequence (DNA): TGTGCCAGCAGTCCGGGACTCGTGAATTCACCCCTCCACTTT. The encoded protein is CASSPGLVNSPLHF.

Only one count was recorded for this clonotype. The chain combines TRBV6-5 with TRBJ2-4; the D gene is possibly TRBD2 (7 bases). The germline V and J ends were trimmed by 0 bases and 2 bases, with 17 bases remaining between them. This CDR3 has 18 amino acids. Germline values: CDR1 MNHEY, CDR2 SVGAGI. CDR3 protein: CASSYSGGQADPKNIQYF. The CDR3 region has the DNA TGTGCCAGCAGTTACTCGGGGGGGCAAGCAGACCCCAAAAACATTCAGTACTTC.

CDR3 protein: CATSDRSGLVGTGELFF. In DNA form, the CDR3 reads TGTGCCACCAGTGATCGTTCGGGACTAGTAGGAACCGGGGAGCTGTTTTTT. J is TRBJ2-2 and V is TRBV24-1; 8 positions agree with TRBD2. The germline V gene encodes CDR1 KGHDR and CDR2 SFDVKD. The CDR3 consists of 17 residues. V was clipped by 3 bases and J by 5 bases; unmatched bases: 10.

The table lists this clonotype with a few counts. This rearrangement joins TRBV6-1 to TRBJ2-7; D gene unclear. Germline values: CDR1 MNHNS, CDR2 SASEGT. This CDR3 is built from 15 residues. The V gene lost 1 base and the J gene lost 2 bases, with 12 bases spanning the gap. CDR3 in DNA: TGTGCCAGCAGTGAAGGGCTAGACGGAGCCTACGAGCAGTACTTC. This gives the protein CASSEGLDGAYEQYF.

Here the CDR3 reads CASSAPTSGRLEQYF. CDR3 DNA: TGTGCCAGCAGTGCCCCGACTAGCGGGAGGCTCGAGCAGTACTTC. The rearrangement links TRBV12-3 or TRBV12-4 to TRBJ2-7; 13 nucleotides line up with TRBD2. The CDR3 extends over 15 amino acids. V lost 5 bases and J lost 6; bases outside the gene matches: 7.

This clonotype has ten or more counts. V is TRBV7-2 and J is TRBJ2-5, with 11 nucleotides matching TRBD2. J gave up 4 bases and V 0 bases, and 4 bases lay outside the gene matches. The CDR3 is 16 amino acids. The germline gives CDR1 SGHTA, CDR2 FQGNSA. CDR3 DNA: TGTGCCAGCAGCTTAGCACTAGCGGGGGAAGGAGAGACCCAGTACTTC. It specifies CASSLALAGEGETQYF.

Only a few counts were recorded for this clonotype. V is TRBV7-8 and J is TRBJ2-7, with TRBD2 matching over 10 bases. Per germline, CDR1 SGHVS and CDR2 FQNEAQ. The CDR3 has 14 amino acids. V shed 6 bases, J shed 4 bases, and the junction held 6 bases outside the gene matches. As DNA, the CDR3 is TGTGCCAGCAGATTTACTAGCGGGGATTACGAGCAGTACTTC. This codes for CASRFTSGDYEQYF.

The CDR3 spells CASERPGVSAEAFF. In nucleotides, the CDR3 is TGTGCCAGCGAGAGACCGGGGGTTTCGGCTGAAGCTTTCTTT. J is TRBJ1-1 and V is TRBV6-2 or TRBV6-3, with D tentatively TRBD1 (5 bases). V dropped 8 bases and J dropped 6 bases, with 19 bases sitting between them. The CDR3 covers 14 residues. CDR1 MNHEY and CDR2 SVGEGT come from the germline V gene.

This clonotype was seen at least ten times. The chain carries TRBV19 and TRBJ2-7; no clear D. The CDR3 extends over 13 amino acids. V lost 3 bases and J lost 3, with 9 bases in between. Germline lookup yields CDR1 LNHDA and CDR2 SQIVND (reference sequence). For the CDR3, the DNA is TGTGCCAGTAGTATCTATACGAGCTACGAGCAGTACTTC. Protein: CASSIYTSYEQYF. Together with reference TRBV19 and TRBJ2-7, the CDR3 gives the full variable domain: DGGITQSPKYLFRKEGQNVTLSCEQNLNHDAMYWYRQDPGQGLRLIYYSQIVNDFQKGDIAEGYSVSREKKESFPLTVTSAQKNPTAFYLCASSIYTSYEQYFGPGTRLTVT.

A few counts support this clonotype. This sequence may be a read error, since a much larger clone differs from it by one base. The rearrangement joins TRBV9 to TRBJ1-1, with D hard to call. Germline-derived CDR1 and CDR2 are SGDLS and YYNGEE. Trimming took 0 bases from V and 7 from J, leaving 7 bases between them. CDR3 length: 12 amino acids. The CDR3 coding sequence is TGTGCCAGCAGCGTAGCGGGGAGTGAAGCTTTCTTT. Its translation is CASSVAGSEAFF.

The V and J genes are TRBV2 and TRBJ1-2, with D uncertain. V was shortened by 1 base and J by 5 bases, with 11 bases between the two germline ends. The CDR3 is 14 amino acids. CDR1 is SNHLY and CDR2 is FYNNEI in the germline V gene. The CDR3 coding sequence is TGTGCCAGCAGTGAAGGAAGGGCGTTTTATGGCTACACCTTC. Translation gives CASSEGRAFYGYTF.

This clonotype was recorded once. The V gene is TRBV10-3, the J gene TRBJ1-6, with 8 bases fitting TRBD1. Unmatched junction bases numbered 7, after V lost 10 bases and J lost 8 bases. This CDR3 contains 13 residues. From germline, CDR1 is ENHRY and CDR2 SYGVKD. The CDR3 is CASSDRGDSPLHF. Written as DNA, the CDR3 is TGTGCCAGCAGCGACAGGGGCGATTCACCCCTCCACTTT.

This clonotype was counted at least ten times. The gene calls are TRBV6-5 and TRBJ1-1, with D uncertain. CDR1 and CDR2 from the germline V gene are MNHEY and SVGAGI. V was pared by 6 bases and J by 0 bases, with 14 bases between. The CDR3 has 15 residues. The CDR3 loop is CASRLDSGLNTEAFF. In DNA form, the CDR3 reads TGTGCCAGCAGACTGGATTCGGGCTTGAACACTGAAGCTTTCTTT.

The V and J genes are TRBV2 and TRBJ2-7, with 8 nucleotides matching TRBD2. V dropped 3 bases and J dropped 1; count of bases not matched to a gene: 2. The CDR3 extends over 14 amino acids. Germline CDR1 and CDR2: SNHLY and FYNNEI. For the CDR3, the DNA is TGTGCCAGCAGTGACCGACTAGCGTCCTACGAGCAGTACTTC. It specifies CASSDRLASYEQYF.

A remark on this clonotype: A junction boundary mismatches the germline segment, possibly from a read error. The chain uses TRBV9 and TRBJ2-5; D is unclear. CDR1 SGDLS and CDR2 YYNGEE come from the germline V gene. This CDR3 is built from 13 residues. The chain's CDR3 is CDSSLASRETKYF. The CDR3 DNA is TGTGACAGCAGCTTGGCCAGCCGAGAGACCAAGTACTTC.

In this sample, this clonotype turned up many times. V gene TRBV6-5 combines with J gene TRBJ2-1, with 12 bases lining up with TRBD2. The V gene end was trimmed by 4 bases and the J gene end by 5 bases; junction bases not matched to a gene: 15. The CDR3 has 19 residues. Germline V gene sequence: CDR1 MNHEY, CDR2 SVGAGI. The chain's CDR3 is CASSSTTSGGRPPHNEQFF. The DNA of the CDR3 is TGTGCCAGCAGTTCCACGACTAGCGGGGGCCGCCCGCCACACAATGAGCAGTTCTTC.

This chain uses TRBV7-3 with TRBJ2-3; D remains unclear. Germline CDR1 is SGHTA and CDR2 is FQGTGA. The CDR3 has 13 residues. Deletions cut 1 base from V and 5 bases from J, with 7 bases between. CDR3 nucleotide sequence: TGTGCCAGCAGCTTAAATCGAGGAGATACGCAGTATTTT. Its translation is CASSLNRGDTQYF. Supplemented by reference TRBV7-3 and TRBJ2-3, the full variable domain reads GAGVSQTPSNKVTEKGKYVELRCDPISGHTALYWYRQSLGQGPEFLIYFQGTGAADDSGLPNDRFFAVRPEGSVSTLKIQRTERGDSAVYLCASSLNRGDTQYFGPGTRLTVL.

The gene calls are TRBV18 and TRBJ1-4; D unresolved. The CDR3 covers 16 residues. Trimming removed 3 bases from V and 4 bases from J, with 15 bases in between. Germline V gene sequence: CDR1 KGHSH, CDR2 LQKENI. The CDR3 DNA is TGTGCCAGCTCACCCACCGGGAACTACATTAATGAAAAACTGTTTTTT. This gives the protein CASSPTGNYINEKLFF.

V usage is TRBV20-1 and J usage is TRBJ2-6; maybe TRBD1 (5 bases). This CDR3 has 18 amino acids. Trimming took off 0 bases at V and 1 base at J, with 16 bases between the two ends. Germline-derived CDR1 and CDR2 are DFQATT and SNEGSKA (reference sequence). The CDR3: CSARDLVQGRSGANVLTF. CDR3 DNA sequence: TGCAGTGCTAGAGACTTGGTGCAGGGTAGGTCTGGGGCCAACGTCCTGACTTTC.

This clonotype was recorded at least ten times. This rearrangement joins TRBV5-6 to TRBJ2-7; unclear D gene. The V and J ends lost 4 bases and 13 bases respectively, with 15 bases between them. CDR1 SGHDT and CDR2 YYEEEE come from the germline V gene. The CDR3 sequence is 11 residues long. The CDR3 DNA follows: TGTGCCAGCAGCCACACTCATGAGCGTTACTTC. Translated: CASSHTHERYF.

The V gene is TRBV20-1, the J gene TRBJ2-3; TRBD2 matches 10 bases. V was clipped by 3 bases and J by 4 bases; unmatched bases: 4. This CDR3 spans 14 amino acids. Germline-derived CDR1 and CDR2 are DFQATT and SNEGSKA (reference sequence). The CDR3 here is CSASRGTSADTQYF. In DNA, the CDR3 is TGCAGTGCTAGTCGGGGGACTAGCGCAGATACGCAGTATTTT.